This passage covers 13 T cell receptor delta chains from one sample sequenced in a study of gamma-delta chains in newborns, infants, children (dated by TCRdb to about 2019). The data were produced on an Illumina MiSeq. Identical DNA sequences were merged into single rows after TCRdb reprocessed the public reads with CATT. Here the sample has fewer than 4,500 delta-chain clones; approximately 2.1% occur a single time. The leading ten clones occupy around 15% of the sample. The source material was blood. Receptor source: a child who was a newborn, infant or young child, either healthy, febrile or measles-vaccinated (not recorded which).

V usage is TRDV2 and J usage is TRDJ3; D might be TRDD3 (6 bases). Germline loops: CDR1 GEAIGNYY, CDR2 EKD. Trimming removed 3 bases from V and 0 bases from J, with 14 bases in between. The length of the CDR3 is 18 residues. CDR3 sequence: CACDLLGESSWDTRQMFF. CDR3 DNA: TGTGCCTGTGACCTACTGGGCGAAAGCTCCTGGGACACCCGACAGATGTTTTTC.

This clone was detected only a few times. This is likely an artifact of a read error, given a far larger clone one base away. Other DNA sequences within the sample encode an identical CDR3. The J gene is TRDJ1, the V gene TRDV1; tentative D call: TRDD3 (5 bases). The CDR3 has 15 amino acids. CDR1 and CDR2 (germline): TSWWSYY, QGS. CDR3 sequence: CALGELPAYTDKLIF. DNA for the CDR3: TGTGCCCTTGGGGAACTACCGGCGTACACCGATAAACTCATCTTT.

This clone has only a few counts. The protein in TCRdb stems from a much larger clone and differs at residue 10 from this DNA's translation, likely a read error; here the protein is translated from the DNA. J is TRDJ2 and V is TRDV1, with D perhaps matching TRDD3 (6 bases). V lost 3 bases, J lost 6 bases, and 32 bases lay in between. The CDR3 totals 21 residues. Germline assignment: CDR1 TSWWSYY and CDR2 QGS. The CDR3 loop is CALGDHWPGVYSVVVAAQLFF. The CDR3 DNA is TGTGCTCTTGGGGATCACTGGCCTGGGGTATACTCGGTGGTGGTGGCAGCACAACTCTTCTTT.

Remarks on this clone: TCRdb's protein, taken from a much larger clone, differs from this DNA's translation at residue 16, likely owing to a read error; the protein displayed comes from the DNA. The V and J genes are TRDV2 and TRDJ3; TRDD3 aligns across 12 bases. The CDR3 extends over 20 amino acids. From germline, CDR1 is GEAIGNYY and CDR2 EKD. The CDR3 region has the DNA TGTGCCTGTGACACCCTACCTACTGGGGGATACTCCTGGGACACCCAACAGATGTTTTTC. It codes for CACDTLPTGGYSWDTQQMFF.

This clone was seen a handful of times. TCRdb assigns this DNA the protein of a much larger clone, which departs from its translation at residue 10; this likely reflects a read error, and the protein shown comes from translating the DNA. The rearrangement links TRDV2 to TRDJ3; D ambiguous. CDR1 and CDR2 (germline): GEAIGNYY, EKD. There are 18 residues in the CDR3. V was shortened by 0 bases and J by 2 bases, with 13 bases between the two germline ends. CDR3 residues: CACDTAGWTPWDTRQMFF. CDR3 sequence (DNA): TGTGCCTGTGACACCGCCGGGTGGACCCCCTGGGACACCCGACAGATGTTTTTC.

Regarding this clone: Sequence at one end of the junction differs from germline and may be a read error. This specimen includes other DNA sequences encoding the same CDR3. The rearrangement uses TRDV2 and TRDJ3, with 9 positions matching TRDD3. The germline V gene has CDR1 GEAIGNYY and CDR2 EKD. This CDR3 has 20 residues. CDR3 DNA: TGTGCCTGCGACACCGTGATGGGGGATAAAAGGTCCTGGGACACCCGACAGATGTTCTTC. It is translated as CACDTVMGDKRSWDTRQMFF.

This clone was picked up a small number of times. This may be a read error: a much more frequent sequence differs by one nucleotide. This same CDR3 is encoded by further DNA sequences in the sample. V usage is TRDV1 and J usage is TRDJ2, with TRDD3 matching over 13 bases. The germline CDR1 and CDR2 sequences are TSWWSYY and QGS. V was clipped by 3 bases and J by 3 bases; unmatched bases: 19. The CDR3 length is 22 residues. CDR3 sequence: CALGELHPFPYWGIRVTAQLFF. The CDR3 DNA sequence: TGTGCTCTTGGGGAGCTACATCCATTCCCTTACTGGGGGATACGGGTGACAGCACAACTCTTCTTT.

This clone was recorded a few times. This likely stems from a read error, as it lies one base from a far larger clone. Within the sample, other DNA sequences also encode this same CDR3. CDR3 nucleotide sequence: TGTGCTCTTGGGTACGGCCTGCCTACATATCTGGGGTCGCCTTTGACAGCACAACTCTTCTTT. Translated: CALGYGLPTYLGSPLTAQLFF. This chain uses TRDV1 with TRDJ2, with D possibly being TRDD3 (6 bases). CDR3 length: 21 amino acids. Germline CDR1 is TSWWSYY and CDR2 is QGS. The V and J ends lost 5 bases and 0 bases respectively, with 28 bases between them.

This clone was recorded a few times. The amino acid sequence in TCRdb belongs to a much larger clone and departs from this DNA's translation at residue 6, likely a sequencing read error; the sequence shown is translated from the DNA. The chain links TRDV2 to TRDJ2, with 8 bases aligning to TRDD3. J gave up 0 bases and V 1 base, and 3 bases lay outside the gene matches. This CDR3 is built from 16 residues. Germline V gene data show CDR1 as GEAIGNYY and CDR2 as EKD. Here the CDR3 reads CACDTPGDTLTAQLFF. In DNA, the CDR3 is TGTGCCTGTGACACTCCGGGGGATACTTTGACAGCACAACTCTTCTTT.

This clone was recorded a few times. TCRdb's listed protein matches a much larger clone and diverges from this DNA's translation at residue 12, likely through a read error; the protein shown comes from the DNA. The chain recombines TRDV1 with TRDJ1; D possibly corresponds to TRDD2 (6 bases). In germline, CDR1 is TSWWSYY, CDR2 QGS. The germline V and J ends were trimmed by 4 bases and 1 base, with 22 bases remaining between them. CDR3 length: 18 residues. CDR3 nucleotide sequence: TGTGCTCTTGGGGCCTTCCCGCCTGGCCCTGATGGCACCGATAAACTCATCTTT. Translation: CALGAFPPGPDGTDKLIF.

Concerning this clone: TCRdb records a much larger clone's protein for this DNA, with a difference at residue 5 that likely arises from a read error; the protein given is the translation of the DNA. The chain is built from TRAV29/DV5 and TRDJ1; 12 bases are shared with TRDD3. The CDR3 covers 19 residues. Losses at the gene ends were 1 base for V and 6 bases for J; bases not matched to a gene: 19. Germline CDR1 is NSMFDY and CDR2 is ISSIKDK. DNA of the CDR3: TGTGCAGCAAGCTTTCCTACTCTTAGTTCTGGGGGATACGACCATAAACTCATCTTT. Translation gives CAASFPTLSSGGYDHKLIF.

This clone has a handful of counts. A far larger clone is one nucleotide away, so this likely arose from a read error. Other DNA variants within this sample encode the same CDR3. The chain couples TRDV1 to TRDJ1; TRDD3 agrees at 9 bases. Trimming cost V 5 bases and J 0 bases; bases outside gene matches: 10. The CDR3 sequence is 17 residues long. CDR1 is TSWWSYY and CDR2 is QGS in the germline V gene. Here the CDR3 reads CALGNLLSGGYTDKLIF. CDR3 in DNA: TGTGCTCTTGGGAACCTGCTTTCTGGGGGATACACCGATAAACTCATCTTT.

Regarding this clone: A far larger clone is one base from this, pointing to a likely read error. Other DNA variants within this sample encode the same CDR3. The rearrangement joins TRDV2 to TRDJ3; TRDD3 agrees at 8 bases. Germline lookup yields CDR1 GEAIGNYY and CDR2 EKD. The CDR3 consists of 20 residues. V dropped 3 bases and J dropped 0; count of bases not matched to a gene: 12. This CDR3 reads CACDRTGGSVSSWDTRQMFF. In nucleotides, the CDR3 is TGTGCCTGTGACCGTACTGGGGGGTCTGTAAGCTCCTGGGACACCCGACAGATGTTTTTC.